This T cell receptor (beta chain) was captured in a study of vaccination and CD4 T cells after COVID-19. In the study overall: Six males and four females, two Hispanic, made up the convalescents. Post-COVID draws followed diagnosis by a median roughly 99 days (range 35 to 161).

Cultured CD4+ T-cell DNA underwent Oncomine TCR Beta short-read sequencing. Using its own MiXCR run on the PCR reads, TCRdb lists one record per CDR3 protein. Seen here are approximately 20,000 distinct CDR3 sequences, under 60% observed once, and the top ten hold roughly 7.9%. Turning to this clonotype: Antigen unknown.

Treatment meaning: roughly 10-day PBMC culture with coronavirus spike peptide pools or control peptides (ViraFEST assay). The culture of around 2 million PBMCs per well included approximately 9.3 IU/ml IL-2 and roughly 10 ug/ml peptide pools. Germline V gives CDR1 SNHLY, CDR2 FYNNEI. The junction had 3 bases not matched to a gene; V was cut back by 4 bases and J by 2 bases. The CDR3 runs 14 residues. This receptor was obtained from a human donor who had recovered from COVID-19. The rearrangement links TRBV2 to TRBJ2-3; 7 bases fit TRBD2. Sequencing input: CD4+ T cells from blood, cultured in vitro. The CDR3 here is CASSGLAATDTQYF. The CDR3 DNA reads TGTGCCAGCAGTGGCCTAGCGGCCACAGATACGCAGTATTTT. Full variable domain (remainder filled in from reference TRBV2 and TRBJ2-3): EPEVTQTPSHQVTQMGQEVILRCVPISNHLYFYWYRQILGQKVEFLVSFYNNEISEKSEIFDDQFSVERPDGSNFTLKIRSTKLEDSAMYFCASSGLAATDTQYFGPGTRLTVL.